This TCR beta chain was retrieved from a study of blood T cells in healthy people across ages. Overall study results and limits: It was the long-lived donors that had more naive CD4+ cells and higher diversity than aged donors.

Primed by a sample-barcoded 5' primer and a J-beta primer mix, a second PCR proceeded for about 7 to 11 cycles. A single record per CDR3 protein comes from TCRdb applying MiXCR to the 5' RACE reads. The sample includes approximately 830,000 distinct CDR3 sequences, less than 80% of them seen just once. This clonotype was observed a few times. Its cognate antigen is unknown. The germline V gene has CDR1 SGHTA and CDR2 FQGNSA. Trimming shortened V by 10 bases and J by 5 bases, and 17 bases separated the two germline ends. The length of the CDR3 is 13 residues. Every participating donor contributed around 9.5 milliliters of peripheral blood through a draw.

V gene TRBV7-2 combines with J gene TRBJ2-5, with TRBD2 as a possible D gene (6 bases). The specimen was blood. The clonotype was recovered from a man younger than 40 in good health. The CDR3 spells CATGRGMMETQYF. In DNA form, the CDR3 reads TGTGCCACGGGACGGGGGATGATGGAGACCCAGTACTTC.